This entry is about one T cell receptor (beta chain). Its antigen is still unknown. Mismatch with germline at one junction end may stem from a read error. From RNA, the CDR3 regions of TCR beta chains were amplified and sequenced. HTBI primers primed a first-round RT-PCR, and a second-round multiplex PCR followed. Each CDR3 protein gets one entry after TCRdb re-called the multiplex PCR reads with MiXCR. The sample contains about 640,000 distinct CDR3 sequences, over 40% of which appear only once. This record belongs to a study of Graves' ophthalmopathy and Graves' hyperthyroidism. Study-level points and caveats: Among expanded thyroid clonotypes above 0.001 frequency, most also occurred in blood.

CDR1 is SEHNR, CDR2 FQNEAQ, per germline (reference sequence). The CDR3 length is 13 residues. Ophthalmopathic donors had moderate-to-severe activity, CAS ≥3 and NOSPECS ≥4, with disease that had lasted under 3 months. Reliance was placed on clinical symptoms, serum thyroxine, TRAb, thyroid ultrasound and orbital computed tomography for diagnosis. Sequenced: peripheral blood. This sequence was found in an adult man with Graves' ophthalmopathy. The V and J genes are TRBV7-9 and TRBJ2-5; a weak D match, TRBD2 (5 bases). The CDR3 nucleotides are TGCGCCAGCAGACCCGGACTCCAAGAGACCCAGTACTTC. Translating gives CASRPGLQETQYF.